The 27 T cell receptor beta chains below all came from one sample that was sequenced in a study of radiation and T cells in renal cell carcinoma. Documented time point: blood 2 weeks post-SBRT. Treatment indicated: 15 Gy SBRT to primary tumor, nephrectomy 4 weeks later. Clones were sequenced by immunoSEQ multiplex PCR, and TCRdb holds only the in-frame ones, with some missing. The profile shows roughly 150,000 clones, about nine tenths of them singletons. This sample comprised blood, obtained from a patient whose treatment included radiotherapy and nephrectomy. All receptors derive from a woman aged 45 to 65 with renal cell carcinoma.

In this sample, this clone turned up many times. This rearrangement joins TRBV16 to TRBJ1-5; no clear D gene. The CDR3 is 13 residues long. Trimming cost V 2 bases and J 2 bases, with 4 bases left between them. The V gene's germline CDR1 is KGHSY and CDR2 FQNENV. The CDR3 DNA sequence: TGTGCCAGCAGCCAACAGGGCAATCAGCCCCAGCATTTT. This codes for CASSQQGNQPQHF. Full variable domain (missing parts from reference TRBV16 and TRBJ1-5): GEEVAQTPKHLVRGEGQKAKLYCAPIKGHSYVFWYQQVLKNEFKFLISFQNENVFDETGMPKERFSAKCLPNSPCSLEIQATKLEDSAVYFCASSQQGNQPQHFGDGTRLSIL.

This chain links TRBV14 with TRBJ2-1; D remains ambiguous. Germline V gene lookup returns CDR1 SGHDN and CDR2 FVKESK. V shed 2 bases and J shed 5 bases, with 10 bases lying between them. This CDR3 region has 14 residues. The CDR3, as DNA: TGTGCCAGCAGCCAAAGGGAAACCCACAATGAGCAGTTCTTC. The encoded protein is CASSQRETHNEQFF.

The chain couples TRBV15 to TRBJ2-5, with TRBD1 matching over 7 bases. Germline V gives CDR1 LNHNV, CDR2 YYDKDF (reference sequence). V shed 0 bases, J shed 5 bases, and the junction held 15 bases outside the gene matches. The CDR3 runs to 18 residues. DNA of the CDR3: TGTGCCACCAGCAGAGATCGGGTGGGACAGTCGCCAAGGGAGACCCAGTACTTC. Translation: CATSRDRVGQSPRETQYF.

The chain links TRBV7-2 to TRBJ1-2, with D maybe TRBD1 (5 bases). V was shortened by 5 bases and J by 4 bases, with 11 bases between the two germline ends. Per the germline V gene, CDR1 is SGHTA and CDR2 is FQGNSA. The CDR3 has 13 amino acids. This CDR3 is CASSEGRVYGYTF. CDR3 DNA: TGTGCCAGCAGCGAGGGACGGGTCTATGGCTACACCTTC.

For this clone: A junction boundary mismatches the germline segment, possibly from a read error. CDR3 nucleotide sequence: TGTGCCAGCAGCGAGGCCATCGGGGGGTCTAAGGAAAAACTGTTTTTT. Protein sequence: CASSEAIGGSKEKLFF. The rearrangement joins TRBV9 to TRBJ1-4, with D possibly being TRBD1 (5 bases). The CDR3 spans 16 residues. Germline assignment: CDR1 SGDLS and CDR2 YYNGEE. Variable domain in full (rest from reference TRBV9 and TRBJ1-4): DSGVTQTPKHLITATGQRVTLRCSPRSGDLSVYWYQQSLDQGLQFLIQYYNGEERAKGNILERFSAQQFPDLHSELNLSSLELGDSALYFCASSEAIGGSKEKLFFGSGTQLSVL.

V gene TRBV4-1 combines with J gene TRBJ2-1; possibly TRBD2 for D (7 bases). Trimming took 10 bases from V and 9 from J, leaving 19 bases between them. CDR3 length equals 13 residues. The germline V gene encodes CDR1 MGHRA and CDR2 YSYEKL. CDR3 nucleotides: TGCGCCACCGGGGGGACAACCCCCGGTGAGCAGTTCTTC. Translating it yields CATGGTTPGEQFF.

The chain uses TRBV14 and TRBJ2-3, with 8 bases lining up with TRBD2. With V trimmed by 3 bases and J by 2 bases, 7 bases remained unmatched. Germline V lookup: CDR1 SGHDN, CDR2 FVKESK. The CDR3 is 16 residues long. In nucleotides, the CDR3 is TGTGCCAGCAGCCAGAGGCGGGGGGCCCTCACAGATACGCAGTATTTT. It codes for CASSQRRGALTDTQYF.

V gene TRBV19 combines with J gene TRBJ1-2; 10 bases fit TRBD1. This CDR3 spans 14 amino acids. Trimming at V came to 8 bases and at J to 3 bases, leaving 6 bases not matched to a gene. Germline lookup yields CDR1 LNHDA and CDR2 SQIVND (reference sequence). The CDR3 DNA reads TGTGCCAGTGGCGGGACAGGGGAGCACTATGGCTACACCTTC. It specifies CASGGTGEHYGYTF.

This clone was seen a handful of times. The chain combines TRBV19 with TRBJ1-1, with D perhaps matching TRBD1 (5 bases). The length of the CDR3 is 13 residues. V lost 5 bases to trimming and J lost 1 base, with 8 bases between them. The V gene's germline CDR1 is LNHDA and CDR2 SQIVND (reference sequence). The CDR3 bases are TGTGCCAGTAGTGAGGGGAAGAACACTGAAGCTTTCTTT. Encoded protein: CASSEGKNTEAFF.

The chain links TRBV19 to TRBJ1-3; 9 positions agree with TRBD1. CDR1 and CDR2 (germline): LNHDA, SQIVND (reference sequence). V was clipped by 6 bases and J by 3 bases; unmatched bases: 6. CDR3 length: 15 residues. The CDR3 DNA reads as TGTGCCAGTAGCACACAGGGGGCTGTTGGAAACACCATATATTTT. Translated, it gives CASSTQGAVGNTIYF.

The V and J genes are TRBV7-2 and TRBJ1-6, with 8 bases identical to TRBD1. The CDR3 runs to 18 residues. Germline V gene lookup returns CDR1 SGHTA and CDR2 FQGNSA. V was pared by 0 bases and J by 9 bases, with 13 bases of the junction left unmatched. The CDR3 is CASSLAAGGALVRSPLHF. The CDR3 DNA reads TGTGCCAGCAGCTTAGCCGCAGGGGGCGCGTTGGTGCGTTCACCCCTCCACTTT.

The gene calls are TRBV7-2 and TRBJ2-3; 10 bases map to TRBD2. This CDR3 spans 14 amino acids. The V gene's germline CDR1 is SGHTA and CDR2 FQGNSA. With V trimmed by 1 base and J by 13 bases, 8 bases remained unmatched. The DNA for the CDR3 is TGTGCCAGCAGCTTAGAGTTCAGCGGGGGGGCTAAGTATTTT. It yields the protein CASSLEFSGGAKYF.

This chain links TRBV30 with TRBJ1-2; no definite D call. V was cut by 0 bases and J by 2 bases, with 22 bases left in between. Germline CDR1 GTSNPN, CDR2 SVGIG (reference sequence). The CDR3 runs to 18 residues. The CDR3 DNA sequence: TGTGCCTGGAGTGTAAATAGACCCTACAGCTATTCAAACTATGGCTACACCTTC. This gives the protein CAWSVNRPYSYSNYGYTF.

The chain couples TRBV6-1 to TRBJ1-5; D call uncertain. The CDR3 runs 14 residues. V dropped 3 bases and J dropped 6 bases, with 12 bases sitting between them. Germline assignment: CDR1 MNHNS and CDR2 SASEGT. CDR3 region: CASSDSGGPQPQHF. In nucleotides, the CDR3 is TGTGCCAGCAGTGATTCGGGCGGCCCTCAGCCCCAGCATTTT.

This clone has only one observation. This chain uses TRBV4-1 with TRBJ2-2; the match to TRBD2 covers 11 bases. V gave up 6 bases and J gave up 7 bases; unmatched junction bases: 10. CDR3 length equals 16 residues. Germline-derived CDR1 and CDR2 are MGHRA and YSYEKL. The CDR3 loop reads CASSFLAGGVSGELFF. For the CDR3, the DNA is TGCGCCAGCAGTTTCCTAGCGGGGGGTGTGAGCGGGGAGCTGTTTTTT.

This clone was seen once. V and J are TRBV28 and TRBJ1-2, with 10 bases identical to TRBD1. The CDR3 runs 16 residues. With 3 bases clipped from V and 8 bases from J, the junction kept 12 bases outside the gene matches. Germline CDR1 is MDHEN and CDR2 is SYDVKM. CDR3 nucleotides: TGTGCCAGCAGTTTCCTCGGATGGGGACAGGGGAAGGGCTACACCTTC. It codes for CASSFLGWGQGKGYTF.

The count of this clone is one. The genes are TRBV18 and TRBJ2-4; a weak D match, TRBD1 (6 bases). The germline CDR1 and CDR2 sequences are KGHSH and LQKENI. The CDR3 has 14 residues. V was shortened by 6 bases and J by 5 bases, with 14 bases between the two germline ends. CDR3 residues: CASSLGTKENIQYF. The CDR3 nucleotides read TGTGCCAGCTCCCTCGGGACAAAGGAAAACATTCAGTACTTC.

As DNA, the CDR3 is TGTGCCAGTAGTATTCGCAGGGAAGTCCAAGAGACCCAGTACTTC. It translates to CASSIRREVQETQYF. This chain connects TRBV19 to TRBJ2-5, with D maybe TRBD1 (5 bases). The CDR3 is 15 residues long. In germline, CDR1 is LNHDA, CDR2 SQIVND (reference sequence). Trimming removed 3 bases from V and 1 base from J, with 12 bases in between.

This chain uses TRBV9 with TRBJ1-6; perhaps TRBD1 as D (6 bases). The CDR3 covers 15 residues. The V and J ends lost 1 base and 6 bases respectively, with 11 bases between them. Germline V gene sequence: CDR1 SGDLS, CDR2 YYNGEE. The CDR3 protein is CASSVRGARNSPLHF. CDR3 DNA: TGTGCCAGCAGCGTAAGGGGGGCGCGTAATTCACCCCTCCACTTT.

On this clone itself: A junction boundary mismatches the germline segment, possibly from a read error. The chain joins TRBV7-7 to TRBJ2-5; 12 nucleotides agree with TRBD2. This CDR3 is 15 amino acids long. From germline, CDR1 is SSHAT and CDR2 FNYEAQ (reference sequence). The CDR3 nucleotides are TGTGCTAGCAGCTTAGAAACTAGCGGGGGGGAGACCCAGTACTTC. As protein: CASSLETSGGETQYF.

V is TRBV30 and J is TRBJ2-3; 10 positions agree with TRBD2. Germline-derived CDR1 and CDR2 are GTSNPN and SVGIG (reference sequence). The V segment lost 6 bases and the J segment 8 bases; nucleotides outside the gene matches: 2. This CDR3 is 11 amino acids long. The CDR3: CACGLAATQYF. CDR3 coding DNA: TGTGCCTGTGGACTAGCGGCTACGCAGTATTTT.

V and J are TRBV6-6 and TRBJ1-2; the D gene is possibly TRBD1 (6 bases). Germline lookup yields CDR1 MNHNY and CDR2 SVGAGI (reference sequence). The CDR3 is made up of 15 amino acids. V was cut by 6 bases and J by 4 bases, with 18 bases left in between. The DNA of the CDR3 is TGTGCCAGCAGCAAAACAGGGTTGACCTTCTATGGCTACACCTTC. Its translation: CASSKTGLTFYGYTF.

V gene TRBV5-1 combines with J gene TRBJ2-5; TRBD1 agrees at 7 bases. This CDR3 contains 14 residues. The germline V gene encodes CDR1 SGHRS and CDR2 YFSETQ. V trimming: 1 base; J trimming: 5 bases; junction bases outside the gene matches: 5. The CDR3 sequence is CASSLPTGWETQYF. CDR3 in DNA: TGCGCCAGCAGCTTGCCGACAGGGTGGGAGACCCAGTACTTC. The entire variable domain, with the rest obtained from reference TRBV5-1 and TRBJ2-5, is as follows: KAGVTQTPRYLIKTRGQQVTLSCSPISGHRSVSWYQQTPGQGLQFLFEYFSETQRNKGNFPGRFSGRQFSNSRSEMNVSTLELGDSALYLCASSLPTGWETQYFGPGTRLLVL.

J is TRBJ1-3 and V is TRBV25-1; D might be TRBD1 (6 bases). V was cut by 6 bases and J by 0 bases, with 9 bases left in between. Germline V gene data show CDR1 as MGHDK and CDR2 as SYGVNS. This CDR3 region has 14 residues. The CDR3 here is CASRRGGSGNTIYF. CDR3 sequence (DNA): TGTGCCAGCAGGAGGGGGGGCTCTGGAAACACCATATATTTT.

The V call is TRBV10-3, the J call TRBJ2-3; no clear D. Trimming pared 10 bases from V and 5 bases from J, leaving 16 bases between. The CDR3 covers 13 residues. Germline V gives CDR1 ENHRY, CDR2 SYGVKD. In nucleotides, the CDR3 is TGTGCCACCAAACATGGTCAGGAAGATACGCAGTATTTT. Amino acids: CATKHGQEDTQYF.

V gene TRBV10-3 combines with J gene TRBJ2-1, with 14 bases fitting TRBD2. This CDR3 has 17 residues. CDR1 ENHRY and CDR2 SYGVKD come from the germline V gene. Germline trimming cut 9 bases from V and 4 bases from J; bases unmatched to any gene: 11. CDR3 DNA: TGTGCCATAAGGACTAGCGGGGGGACTGAACTATACAATGAGCAGTTCTTC. Its protein product is CAIRTSGGTELYNEQFF.

This chain uses TRBV5-6 with TRBJ2-1; D is possibly TRBD2 (6 bases). Trimming took 6 bases from V and 4 from J, leaving 11 bases between them. There are 13 residues in the CDR3. The germline CDR1 and CDR2 sequences are SGHDT and YYEEEE. Written as DNA, the CDR3 is TGTGCCAGCAACCCCAGCGGGTACAATGAGCAGTTCTTC. This encodes CASNPSGYNEQFF.